This T cell receptor (beta chain) was sequenced for a study of T cell clonotyping in hematopoietic cell transplantation. Whole-study findings and limits: CD4 and CD8 repertoire contributions could not be separated without sorting. Broader posttransplant TCR repertoire diversity was predicted by graft donor and pretransplant recipient Inverse Simpson Index values. Few recipient clonotypes overlapped donors; over 97% were de novo at given depth. After transplant, recipient diversity fell while pathologically expanded clonotypes grew through day 180.

As to this clone: The antigen remains undetermined.

V was clipped by 2 bases and J by 6 bases; unmatched bases: 6. Germline-derived CDR1 and CDR2 are SGHTA and FQGTGA. This CDR3 has 15 residues. TCRdb's table, derived via immunoSEQ multiplex PCR, lists solely in-frame clones and lacks some. There are 10,000 to 15,000 clones in the sample; 75% to 95% occur only once, and approximately 0.79% lies in the top ten. V usage is TRBV7-3 and J usage is TRBJ2-2, with TRBD1 matching 7 bases. The clonotype originates from a woman aged 50 to 65 in good health. Some clones in this sample may be carry-over from other donors' samples. Source material: peripheral blood mononuclear cells. Written as DNA, the CDR3 is TGTGCCAGCAGCTTATCAAGGGGGCAGGCCGGGGAGCTGTTTTTT. It specifies CASSLSRGQAGELFF.